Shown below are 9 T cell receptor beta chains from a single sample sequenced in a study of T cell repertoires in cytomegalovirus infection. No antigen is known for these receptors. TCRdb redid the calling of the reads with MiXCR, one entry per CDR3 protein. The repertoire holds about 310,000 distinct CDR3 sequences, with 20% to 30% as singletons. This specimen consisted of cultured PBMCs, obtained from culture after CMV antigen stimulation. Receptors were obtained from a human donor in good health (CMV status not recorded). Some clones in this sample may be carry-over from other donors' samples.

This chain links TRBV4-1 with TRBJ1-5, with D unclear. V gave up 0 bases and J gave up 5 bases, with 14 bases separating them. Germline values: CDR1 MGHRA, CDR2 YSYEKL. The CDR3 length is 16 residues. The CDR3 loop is CASSQDSGNLHQPQHF. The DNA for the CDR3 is TGCGCCAGCAGCCAAGACAGTGGCAATCTCCATCAGCCCCAGCATTTT.

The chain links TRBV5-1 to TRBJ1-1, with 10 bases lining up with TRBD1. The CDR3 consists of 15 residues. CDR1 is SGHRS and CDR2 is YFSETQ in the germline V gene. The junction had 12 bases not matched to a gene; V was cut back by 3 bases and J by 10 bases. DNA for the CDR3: TGCGCCAGCAGCTCGGGACAGGGGACAGGTTTTGGAGCTTTCTTT. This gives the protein CASSSGQGTGFGAFF.

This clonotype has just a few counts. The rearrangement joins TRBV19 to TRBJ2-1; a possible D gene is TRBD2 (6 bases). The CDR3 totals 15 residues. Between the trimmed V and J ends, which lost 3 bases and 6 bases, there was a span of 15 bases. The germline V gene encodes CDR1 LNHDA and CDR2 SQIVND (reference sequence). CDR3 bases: TGTGCCAGTAGTATCAGAACTAGCAGGAGCAATGAGCAGTTCTTC. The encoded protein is CASSIRTSRSNEQFF.

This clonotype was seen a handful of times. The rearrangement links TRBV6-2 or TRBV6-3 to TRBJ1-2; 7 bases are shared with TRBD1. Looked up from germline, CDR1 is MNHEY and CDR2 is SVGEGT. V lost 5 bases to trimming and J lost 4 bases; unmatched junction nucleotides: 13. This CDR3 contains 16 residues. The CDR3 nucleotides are TGTGCCAGCAGTCCGGGACAGCCTGACGAGGGCTATGGCTACACCTTC. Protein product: CASSPGQPDEGYGYTF.

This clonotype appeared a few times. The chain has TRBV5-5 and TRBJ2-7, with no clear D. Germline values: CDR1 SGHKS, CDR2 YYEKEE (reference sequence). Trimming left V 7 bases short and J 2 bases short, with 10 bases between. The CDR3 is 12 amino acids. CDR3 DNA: TGTGCCAGCCTCGGGTCCACCTACGAGCAGTACTTC. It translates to CASLGSTYEQYF.

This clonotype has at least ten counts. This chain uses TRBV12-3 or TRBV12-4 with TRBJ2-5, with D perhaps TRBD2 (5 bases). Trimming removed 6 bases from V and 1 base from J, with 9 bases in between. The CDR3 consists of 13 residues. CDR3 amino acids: CASSKLVQETQYF. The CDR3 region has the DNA TGTGCCAGCAGCAAACTAGTCCAAGAGACCCAGTACTTC.

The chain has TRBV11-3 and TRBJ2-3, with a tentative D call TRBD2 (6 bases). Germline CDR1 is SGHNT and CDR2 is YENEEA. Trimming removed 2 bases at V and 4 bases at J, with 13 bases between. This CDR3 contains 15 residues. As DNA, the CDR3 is TGTGCCAGCAGCTTACGGGCTAGCGTGTCAGATACGCAGTATTTT. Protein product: CASSLRASVSDTQYF.

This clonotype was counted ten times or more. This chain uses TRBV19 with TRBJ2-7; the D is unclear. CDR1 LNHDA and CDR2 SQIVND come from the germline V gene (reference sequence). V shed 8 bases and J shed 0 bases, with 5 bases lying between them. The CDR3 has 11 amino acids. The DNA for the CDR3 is TGTGCCAGTGGGGACTCCTACGAGCAGTACTTC. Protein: CASGDSYEQYF.

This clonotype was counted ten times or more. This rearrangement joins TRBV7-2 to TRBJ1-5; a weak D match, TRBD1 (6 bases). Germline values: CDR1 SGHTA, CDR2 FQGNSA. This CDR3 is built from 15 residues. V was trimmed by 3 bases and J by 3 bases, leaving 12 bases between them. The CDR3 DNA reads TGTGCCAGCAGCTTCGGGCAGGGGAACAATCAGCCCCAGCATTTT. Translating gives CASSFGQGNNQPQHF.